The T cell receptor (beta chain) under discussion was sequenced for a study of vaccination effects on CD4 cells after COVID-19. The CDR3 sequence is 17 residues long. V was shortened by 4 bases and J by 0 bases, with 15 bases between the two germline ends. CDR1 MNHNS and CDR2 SASEGT come from the germline V gene. As concerns this clone: Its antigen is currently unknown.

Here immunoSEQ multiplex PCR was the method, and the copy in TCRdb shows in-frame clones only, minus some. The table has roughly 41,000 clones, around three quarters seen once. Ahead of sequencing, the ViraFEST assay grew antigen-specific CD4+ T cells using viral peptide pools. Following a roughly 11-day culture, CD4+ T cells were purified. The vaccine given was either BNT162b2 or mRNA-1273, in two doses. The chain recombines TRBV6-1 with TRBJ1-4; no firm D call. This TCR came from a human donor who received a COVID-19 vaccine. Sequenced material: CD4+ T cells from PBMCs cultured with HCoV-OC43 spike peptides, taken after COVID-19 vaccination. Documented subset: HCoV-OC43 spike overlapping peptide pool stimulation. As DNA, the CDR3 is TGTGCCAGCAGTGTCGTCTCGGCGCGGGCAACTAATGAAAAACTGTTTTTT. The encoded protein is CASSVVSARATNEKLFF.